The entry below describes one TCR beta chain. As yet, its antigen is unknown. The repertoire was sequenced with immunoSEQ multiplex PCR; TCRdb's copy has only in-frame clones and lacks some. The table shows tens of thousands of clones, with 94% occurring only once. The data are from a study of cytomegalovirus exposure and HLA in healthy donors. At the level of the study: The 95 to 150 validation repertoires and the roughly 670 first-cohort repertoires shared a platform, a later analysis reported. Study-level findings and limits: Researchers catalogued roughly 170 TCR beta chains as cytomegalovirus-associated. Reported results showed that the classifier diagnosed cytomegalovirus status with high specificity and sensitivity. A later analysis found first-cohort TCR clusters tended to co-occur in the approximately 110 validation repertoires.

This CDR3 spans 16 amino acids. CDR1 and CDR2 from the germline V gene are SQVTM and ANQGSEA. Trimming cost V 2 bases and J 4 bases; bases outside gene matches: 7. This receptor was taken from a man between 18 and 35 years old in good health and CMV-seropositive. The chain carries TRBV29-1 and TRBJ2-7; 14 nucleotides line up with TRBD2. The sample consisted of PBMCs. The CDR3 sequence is CSVELSGTSGSYEQYF. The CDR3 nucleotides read TGCAGCGTTGAACTCTCCGGGACTAGCGGGAGTTACGAGCAGTACTTC.